One and the same sample provided the 12 T cell receptor beta chains below, sequenced in a study of PD-L1 blockade in urothelial cancer. Time point specified: peripheral blood 6 weeks after treatment start. The data were produced by immunoSEQ multiplex PCR, yet TCRdb's version contains in-frame clones alone and is incomplete. This table has tens of thousands of clones, 75% to 95% appearing once. This specimen consisted of PBMCs, obtained around atezolizumab (anti-PD-L1) treatment. All receptors come from an elderly woman with urothelial cancer.

The chain couples TRBV19 to TRBJ2-7, with TRBD1 as a possible D gene (8 bases). CDR3 length: 14 amino acids. V shed 4 bases and J shed 2 bases, with 12 bases lying between them. CDR1 LNHDA and CDR2 SQIVND come from the germline V gene (reference sequence). CDR3 nucleotide sequence: TGTGCCAGTAGTAGGACAGGGAGGGCCTACGAGCAGTACTTC. This encodes CASSRTGRAYEQYF.

The DNA of the CDR3 is TGTGCCAGCAGTTCACCGGGACTAGCGGGAGTCGAGACCCAGTACTTC. Its translation is CASSSPGLAGVETQYF. The chain recombines TRBV28 with TRBJ2-5, with 14 nucleotides matching TRBD2. There are 16 residues in the CDR3. CDR1 and CDR2 from the germline V gene are MDHEN and SYDVKM. With V trimmed by 4 bases and J by 5 bases, 6 bases remained unmatched.

The chain combines TRBV5-1 with TRBJ2-7, with a possible D match to TRBD1 (6 bases). There are 15 residues in the CDR3. Looked up from germline, CDR1 is SGHRS and CDR2 is YFSETQ. V lost 0 bases and J 2 bases, leaving 12 bases between the germline ends. CDR3 region: CASSLVGTYPYEQYF. The CDR3 bases are TGCGCCAGCAGCTTGGTCGGGACATATCCCTACGAGCAGTACTTC.

The chain recombines TRBV5-1 with TRBJ2-1; 7 bases fit TRBD2. CDR3 length equals 14 residues. Germline loops: CDR1 SGHRS, CDR2 YFSETQ. J gave up 2 bases and V 4 bases, and 3 bases lay outside the gene matches. In DNA form, the CDR3 reads TGCGCCAGCAGCGCGGGGACTACCTACAATGAGCAGTTCTTC. Its translation is CASSAGTTYNEQFF.

The gene calls are TRBV7-8 and TRBJ2-7; 7 positions agree with TRBD2. CDR1 is SGHVS, CDR2 FQNEAQ, per germline. V lost 2 bases and J lost 3; bases outside the gene matches: 4. The CDR3 extends over 14 amino acids. In DNA, the CDR3 is TGTGCCAGCAGCTTACAGACTAGCAGCTACGAGCAGTACTTC. Its protein is CASSLQTSSYEQYF.

This rearrangement joins TRBV30 to TRBJ2-2, with D possibly TRBD1 on 6 matching bases. V was clipped by 5 bases and J by 4 bases, with 11 bases between them. Looked up from germline, CDR1 is GTSNPN and CDR2 is SVGIG (reference sequence). CDR3 length: 13 residues. CDR3 nucleotide sequence: TGTGCCTGGGATACAGGGTCCACCGGGGAGCTGTTTTTT. Its protein is CAWDTGSTGELFF.

The V gene is TRBV2, the J gene TRBJ1-4; possibly TRBD1 for D (6 bases). The CDR3 is 17 amino acids. Deletions cut 0 bases from V and 8 bases from J, with 19 bases between. From germline, CDR1 is SNHLY and CDR2 FYNNEI. This chain's CDR3 is CASSEARAGALKEKLFF. Here the CDR3 DNA reads TGTGCCAGCAGTGAAGCGCGGGCGGGGGCTCTTAAGGAAAAACTGTTTTTT.

The CDR3 protein is CASSREVIAGGYNEQFF. The CDR3 DNA follows: TGTGCCAGCAGTCGGGAAGTAATAGCGGGGGGATACAATGAGCAGTTCTTC. The genes are TRBV27 and TRBJ2-1; 10 bases map to TRBD2. Losses at the gene ends were 5 bases for V and 4 bases for J; bases not matched to a gene: 11. CDR1 and CDR2 from the germline V gene are MNHEY and SMNVEV (reference sequence). This CDR3 spans 17 amino acids.

The chain links TRBV28 to TRBJ1-1, with no clear D. Germline assignment: CDR1 MDHEN and CDR2 SYDVKM. This CDR3 is built from 10 residues. V gave up 8 bases and J gave up 6 bases, with 7 bases separating them. The CDR3, as DNA: TGTGCCAGCTCCCGCGCTGAAGCTTTCTTT. This translates into CASSRAEAFF.

V is TRBV7-9 and J is TRBJ2-7; a weak D match, TRBD1 (8 bases). Germline V CDR1 and CDR2: SEHNR, FQNEAQ (reference sequence). V was trimmed by 5 bases and J by 3 bases, leaving 17 bases between them. This CDR3 is 15 amino acids long. The CDR3 is CASSPEGGTGYEQYF. CDR3 DNA: TGTGCCAGCAGCCCCGAGGGGGGGACAGGCTACGAGCAGTACTTC. Full variable domain (missing parts from reference TRBV7-9 and TRBJ2-7): DTGVSQNPRHKITKRGQNVTFRCDPISEHNRLYWYRQTLGQGPEFLTYFQNEAQLEKSRLLSDRFSAERPKGSFSTLEIQRTEQGDSAMYLCASSPEGGTGYEQYFGPGTRLTVT.

This clone was observed once. V gene TRBV5-6 combines with J gene TRBJ2-3, with D maybe TRBD1 (6 bases). From germline, CDR1 is SGHDT and CDR2 YYEEEE. V lost 4 bases and J 0 bases, leaving 15 bases between the germline ends. The CDR3 is 16 amino acids. The CDR3 nucleotides are TGTGCCAGCAGCCTCTCGACAGGCCTAAGCACAGATACGCAGTATTTT. It encodes CASSLSTGLSTDTQYF.

The chain uses TRBV11-2 and TRBJ1-1; 9 bases map to TRBD1. V shed 3 bases, J shed 4 bases, and the junction held 12 bases outside the gene matches. This CDR3 has 17 amino acids. From germline, CDR1 is SGHAT and CDR2 FQNNGV. The CDR3, as DNA: TGTGCCAGCAGCTTCCCCGACAGGGGGTCCCTCTCCACTGAAGCTTTCTTT. The encoded protein is CASSFPDRGSLSTEAFF.